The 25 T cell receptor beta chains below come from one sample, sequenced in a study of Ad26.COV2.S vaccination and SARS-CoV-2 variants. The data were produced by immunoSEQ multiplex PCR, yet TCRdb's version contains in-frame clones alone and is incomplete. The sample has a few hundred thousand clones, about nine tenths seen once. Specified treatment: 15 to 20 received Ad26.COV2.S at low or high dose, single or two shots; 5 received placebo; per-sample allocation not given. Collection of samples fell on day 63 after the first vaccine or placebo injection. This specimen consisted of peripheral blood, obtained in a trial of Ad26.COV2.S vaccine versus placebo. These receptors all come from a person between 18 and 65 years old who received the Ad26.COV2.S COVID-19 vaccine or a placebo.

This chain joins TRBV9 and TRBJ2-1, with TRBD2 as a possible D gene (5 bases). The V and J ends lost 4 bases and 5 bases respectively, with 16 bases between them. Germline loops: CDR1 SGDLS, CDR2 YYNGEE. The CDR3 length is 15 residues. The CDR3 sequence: CASSPMSGFDNEQFF. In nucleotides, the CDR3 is TGTGCCAGCAGCCCCATGTCGGGGTTTGACAATGAGCAGTTCTTC.

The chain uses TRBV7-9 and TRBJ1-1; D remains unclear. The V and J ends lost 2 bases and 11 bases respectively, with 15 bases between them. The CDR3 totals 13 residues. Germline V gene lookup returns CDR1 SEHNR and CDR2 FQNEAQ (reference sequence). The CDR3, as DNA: TGTGCCAGCAGCTTACCCGAGAGTCCCAGGGCTTTCTTT. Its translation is CASSLPESPRAFF.

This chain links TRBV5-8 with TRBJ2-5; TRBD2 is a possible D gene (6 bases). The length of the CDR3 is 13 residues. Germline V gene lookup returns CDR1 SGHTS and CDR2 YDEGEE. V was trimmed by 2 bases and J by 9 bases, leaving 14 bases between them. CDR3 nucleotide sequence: TGTGCCAGCAGCTTCGGTAGCGGAGGGGCCCAGTACTTC. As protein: CASSFGSGGAQYF. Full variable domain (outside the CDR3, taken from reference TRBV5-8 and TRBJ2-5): EAGVTQSPTHLIKTRGQQATLRCSPISGHTSVYWYQQALGLGLQFLLWYDEGEERNRGNFPPRFSGRQFPNYSSELNVNALELEDSALYLCASSFGSGGAQYFGPGTRLLVL.

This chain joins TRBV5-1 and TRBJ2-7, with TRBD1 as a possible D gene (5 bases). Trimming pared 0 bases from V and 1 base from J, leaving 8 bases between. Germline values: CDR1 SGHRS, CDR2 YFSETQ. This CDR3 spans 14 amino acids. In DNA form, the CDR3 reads TGCGCCAGCAGCTTGGTCGCAGGGTCCTACGAGCAGTACTTC. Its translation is CASSLVAGSYEQYF.

In DNA, the CDR3 is TGTGCCAGCAGTTACAGGGGGTCGAGGGGGACCCAGTACTTC. It is translated as CASSYRGSRGTQYF. The rearrangement links TRBV28 to TRBJ2-5; 8 nucleotides line up with TRBD1. The CDR3 contains 14 residues. Germline values: CDR1 MDHEN, CDR2 SYDVKM. The V segment lost 4 bases and the J segment 7 bases; nucleotides outside the gene matches: 8.

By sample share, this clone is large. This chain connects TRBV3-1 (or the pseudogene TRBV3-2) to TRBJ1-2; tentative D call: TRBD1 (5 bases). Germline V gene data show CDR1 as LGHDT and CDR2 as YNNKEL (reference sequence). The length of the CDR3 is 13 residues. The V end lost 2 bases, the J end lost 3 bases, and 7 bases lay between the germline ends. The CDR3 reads CASSQPGDYGYTF. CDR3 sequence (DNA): TGTGCCAGCAGCCAACCGGGGGACTATGGCTACACCTTC.

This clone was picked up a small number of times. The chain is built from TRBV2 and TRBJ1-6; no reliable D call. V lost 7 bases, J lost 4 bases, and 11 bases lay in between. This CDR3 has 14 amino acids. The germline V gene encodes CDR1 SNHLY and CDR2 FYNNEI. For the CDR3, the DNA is TGTGCCAGCAACCAAGACGGTTATAATTCACCCCTCCACTTT. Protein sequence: CASNQDGYNSPLHF. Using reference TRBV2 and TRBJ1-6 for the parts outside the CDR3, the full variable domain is EPEVTQTPSHQVTQMGQEVILRCVPISNHLYFYWYRQILGQKVEFLVSFYNNEISEKSEIFDDQFSVERPDGSNFTLKIRSTKLEDSAMYFCASNQDGYNSPLHFGNGTRLTVT.

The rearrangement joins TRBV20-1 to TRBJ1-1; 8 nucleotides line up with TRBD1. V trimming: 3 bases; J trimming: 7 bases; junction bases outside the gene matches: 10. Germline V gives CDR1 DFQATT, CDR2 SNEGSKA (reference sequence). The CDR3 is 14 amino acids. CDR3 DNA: TGCAGTGCTAGTTCGCCGGGACAGGATGATGAAGCTTTCTTT. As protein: CSASSPGQDDEAFF.

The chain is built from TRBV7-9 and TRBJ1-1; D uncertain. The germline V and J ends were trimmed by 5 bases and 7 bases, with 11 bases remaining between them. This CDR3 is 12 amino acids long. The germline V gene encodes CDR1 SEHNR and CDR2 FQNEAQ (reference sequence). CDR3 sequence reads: CASSPGYDEAFF. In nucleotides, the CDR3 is TGTGCCAGCAGCCCCGGATACGATGAAGCTTTCTTT.

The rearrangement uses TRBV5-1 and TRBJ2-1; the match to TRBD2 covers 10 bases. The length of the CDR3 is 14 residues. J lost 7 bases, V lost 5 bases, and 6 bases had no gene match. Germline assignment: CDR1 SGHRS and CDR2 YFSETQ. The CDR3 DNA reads TGCGCCAGCAGTTTTTTTAGCGGGGGGAATGAGCAGTTCTTC. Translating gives CASSFFSGGNEQFF.

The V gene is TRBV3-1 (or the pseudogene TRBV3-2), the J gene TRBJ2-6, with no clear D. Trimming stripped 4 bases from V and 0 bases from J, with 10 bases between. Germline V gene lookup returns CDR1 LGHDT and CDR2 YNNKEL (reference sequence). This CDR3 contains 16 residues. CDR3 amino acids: CASSLDGSSGANVLTF. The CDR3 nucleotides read TGTGCCAGCAGCCTGGACGGAAGCTCTGGGGCCAACGTCCTGACTTTC.

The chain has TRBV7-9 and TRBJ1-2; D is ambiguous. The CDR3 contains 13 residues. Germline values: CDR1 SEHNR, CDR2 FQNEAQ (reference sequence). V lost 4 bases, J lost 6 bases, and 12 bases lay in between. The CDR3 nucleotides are TGTGCCAGCAGCTCCCAGAAGCTCGATGGCTACACCTTC. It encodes CASSSQKLDGYTF.

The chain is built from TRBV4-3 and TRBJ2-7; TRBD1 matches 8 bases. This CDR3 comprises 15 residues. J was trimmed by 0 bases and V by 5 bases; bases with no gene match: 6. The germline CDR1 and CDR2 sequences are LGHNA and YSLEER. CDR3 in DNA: TGCGCCAGCAGCGACAGGGGAAGGAGCTCCTACGAGCAGTACTTC. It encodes CASSDRGRSSYEQYF.

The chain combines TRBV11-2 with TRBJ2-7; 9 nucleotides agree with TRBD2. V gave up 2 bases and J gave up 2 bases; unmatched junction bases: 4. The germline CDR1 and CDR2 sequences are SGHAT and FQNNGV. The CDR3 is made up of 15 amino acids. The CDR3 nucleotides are TGTGCCAGCAGCTTATCTGCGGGGGGGACCTACGAGCAGTACTTC. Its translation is CASSLSAGGTYEQYF. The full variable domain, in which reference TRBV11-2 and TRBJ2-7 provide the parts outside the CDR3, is EAGVAQSPRYKIIEKRQSVAFWCNPISGHATLYWYQQILGQGPKLLIQFQNNGVVDDSQLPKDRFSAERLKGVDSTLKIQPAKLEDSAVYLCASSLSAGGTYEQYFGPGTRLTVT.

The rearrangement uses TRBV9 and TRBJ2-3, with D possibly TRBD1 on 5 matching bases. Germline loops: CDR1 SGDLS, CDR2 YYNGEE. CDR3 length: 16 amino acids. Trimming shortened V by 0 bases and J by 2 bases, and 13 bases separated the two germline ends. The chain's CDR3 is CASSVEIGASTDTQYF. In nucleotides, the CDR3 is TGTGCCAGCAGCGTAGAAATAGGGGCATCCACAGATACGCAGTATTTT.

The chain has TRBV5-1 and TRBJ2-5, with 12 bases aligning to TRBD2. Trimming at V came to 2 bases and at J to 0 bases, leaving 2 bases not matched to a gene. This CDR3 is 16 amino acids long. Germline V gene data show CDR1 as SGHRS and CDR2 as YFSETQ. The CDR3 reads CASSFTSGGYQETQYF. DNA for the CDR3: TGCGCCAGCAGCTTTACTAGCGGGGGGTACCAAGAGACCCAGTACTTC.

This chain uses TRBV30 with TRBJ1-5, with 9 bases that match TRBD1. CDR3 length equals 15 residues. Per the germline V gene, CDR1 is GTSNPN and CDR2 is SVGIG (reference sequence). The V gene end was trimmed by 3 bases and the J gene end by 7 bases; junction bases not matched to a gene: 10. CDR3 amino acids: CAWRHYTGGGQPQHF. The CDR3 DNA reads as TGTGCCTGGAGGCACTATACAGGGGGCGGGCAGCCCCAGCATTTT.

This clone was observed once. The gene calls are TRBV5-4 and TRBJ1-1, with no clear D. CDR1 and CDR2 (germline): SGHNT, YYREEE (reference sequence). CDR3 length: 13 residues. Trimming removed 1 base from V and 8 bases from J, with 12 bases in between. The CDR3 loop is CASSLPPGLEAFF. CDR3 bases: TGTGCCAGCAGCTTGCCCCCCGGTCTAGAAGCTTTCTTT.

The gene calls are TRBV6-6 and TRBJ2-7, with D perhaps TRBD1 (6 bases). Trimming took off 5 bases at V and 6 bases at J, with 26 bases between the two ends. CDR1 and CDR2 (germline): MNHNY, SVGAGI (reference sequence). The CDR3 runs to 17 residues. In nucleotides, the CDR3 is TGTGCCAGCAGTCAGGCGACGCTCTGGACAGAAGGGGGCGAGCAGTACTTC. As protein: CASSQATLWTEGGEQYF.

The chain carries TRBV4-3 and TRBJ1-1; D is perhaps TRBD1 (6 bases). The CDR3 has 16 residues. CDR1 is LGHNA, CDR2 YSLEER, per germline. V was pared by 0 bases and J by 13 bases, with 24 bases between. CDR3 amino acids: CASSQDSARQAKADFF. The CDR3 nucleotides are TGCGCCAGCAGCCAAGACTCAGCTAGACAGGCAAAGGCGGATTTCTTT.

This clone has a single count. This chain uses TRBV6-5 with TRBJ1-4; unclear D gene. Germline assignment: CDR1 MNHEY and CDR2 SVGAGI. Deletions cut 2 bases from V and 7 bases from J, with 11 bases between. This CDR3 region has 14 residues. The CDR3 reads CASSYVPFGEKLFF. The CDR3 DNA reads TGTGCCAGCAGTTACGTGCCCTTTGGTGAAAAACTGTTTTTT.

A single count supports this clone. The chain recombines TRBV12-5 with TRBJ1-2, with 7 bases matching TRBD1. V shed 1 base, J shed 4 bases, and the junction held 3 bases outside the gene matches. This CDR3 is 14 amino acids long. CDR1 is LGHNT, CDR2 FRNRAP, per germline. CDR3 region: CASGLGTGAYGYTF. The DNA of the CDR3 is TGTGCTAGTGGTTTGGGGACAGGCGCCTATGGCTACACCTTC.

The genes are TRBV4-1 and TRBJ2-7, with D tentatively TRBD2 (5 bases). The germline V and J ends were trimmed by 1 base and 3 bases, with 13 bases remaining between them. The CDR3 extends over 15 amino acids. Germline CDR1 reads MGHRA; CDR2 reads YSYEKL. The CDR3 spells CASSQVSGTYYEQYF. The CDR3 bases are TGCGCCAGCAGCCAAGTGAGCGGAACCTACTACGAGCAGTACTTC.

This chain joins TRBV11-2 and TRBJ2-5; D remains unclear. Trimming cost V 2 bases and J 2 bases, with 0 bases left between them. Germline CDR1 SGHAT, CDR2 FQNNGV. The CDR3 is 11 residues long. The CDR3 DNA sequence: TGTGCCAGCAGCTTACAAGAGACCCAGTACTTC. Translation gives CASSLQETQYF.

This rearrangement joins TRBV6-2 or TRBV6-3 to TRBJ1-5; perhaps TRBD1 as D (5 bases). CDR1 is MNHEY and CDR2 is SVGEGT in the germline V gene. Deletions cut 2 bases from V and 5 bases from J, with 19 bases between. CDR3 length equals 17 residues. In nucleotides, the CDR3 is TGTGCCAGCAGTTACAAGTCCTTCCGGCAGGGTGATCAGCCCCAGCATTTT. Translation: CASSYKSFRQGDQPQHF.